This T cell receptor (beta chain) emerged from a study of shared clonotypes between healthy human individuals. Germline CDR1 is SNHLY and CDR2 is FYNNEI. CDR3 length equals 14 residues. Points from the study as a whole: Few donors restricted represented genetic and exposure-history diversity.

As regards this clone: Its antigen is unknown.

Authors' analysis steps: There were no quality scores in the junction-only immunoSEQ sequences, so filtering differed. TCRdb's copy holds only in-frame clones and misses some; the assay was immunoSEQ multiplex PCR. That table gives V, J and clone size, and the DNA gave D and trimming. Of about 320,000 clones detected, around 86% appear once; the ten largest clones hold roughly 15%. The chain combines TRBV2 with TRBJ2-3, with a possible D match to TRBD2 (6 bases). The sequence came from a man aged 18 to 30 in good health. Material for sequencing was memory CD8+ T cells sorted from blood. Subset here: CD45RO+ cells pooled with CCR7-negative TemRA cells. The CDR3 spells CAHVVGDSTDTQYF. DNA of the CDR3: TGTGCGCATGTGGTGGGGGACTCCACAGATACGCAGTATTTT.